The 18 T cell receptor beta chains below all came from one sample that was sequenced in a study of cytomegalovirus exposure and HLA in healthy donors. The PCR employed 60 Vbeta primers together with 13 Jbeta primers. Produced via immunoSEQ multiplex PCR; TCRdb's table is partial and in-frame only. Counted here are approximately 140,000 clones, 77% occurring once; the ten biggest clones make up over 0.9%. Material for sequencing was PBMCs. The receptors come from a woman aged 55-70 years in good health and CMV-seronegative.

This clone has only one observation. The CDR3 reads CASSGRGNEQFF. The CDR3, as DNA: TGTGCCAGTAGCGGTAGGGGCAATGAGCAGTTCTTC. The chain links TRBV19 to TRBJ2-1; tentative D call: TRBD1 (5 bases). CDR1 LNHDA and CDR2 SQIVND come from the germline V gene (reference sequence). The CDR3 runs 12 residues. V was pared by 6 bases and J by 6 bases, with 9 bases between.

This clone was observed a single time. The rearrangement uses TRBV11-3 and TRBJ2-5; 14 bases align to TRBD2. V dropped 5 bases and J dropped 4; count of bases not matched to a gene: 6. The CDR3 is 16 amino acids. Germline V lookup: CDR1 SGHNT, CDR2 YENEEA. Here the CDR3 reads CASSTRTSGGRETQYF. The CDR3, as DNA: TGTGCCAGCAGCACCCGGACTAGCGGGGGGAGAGAGACCCAGTACTTC. The variable domain in full, with the rest retrieved from reference TRBV11-3 and TRBJ2-5, is EAGVVQSPRYKIIEKKQPVAFWCNPISGHNTLYWYLQNLGQGPELLIRYENEEAVDDSQLPKDRFSAERLKGVDSTLKIQPAELGDSAVYLCASSTRTSGGRETQYFGPGTRLLVL.

The sample holds a few counts of this clone. Other DNA sequences in this sample translate to the same CDR3. The rearrangement joins TRBV27 to TRBJ2-7; D gene unclear. V was clipped by 8 bases and J by 0 bases, with 11 bases between them. The CDR3 length is 13 residues. From germline, CDR1 is MNHEY and CDR2 SMNVEV (reference sequence). The CDR3 nucleotides are TGTGCCAGCTCCCTCCGCGGCTCCTACGAGCAGTACTTC. It is translated as CASSLRGSYEQYF.

The J gene is TRBJ2-7, the V gene TRBV5-1; TRBD1 matches at 8 bases. The J segment lost 3 bases and the V segment lost 5 bases, leaving 7 bases of the junction unmatched. This CDR3 is 14 amino acids long. Germline-derived CDR1 and CDR2 are SGHRS and YFSETQ. The CDR3 region has the DNA TGCGCCAGCAGACGCGACAGGGGCGGCTACGAGCAGTACTTC. Translating gives CASRRDRGGYEQYF.

This chain joins TRBV30 and TRBJ1-2; TRBD1 agrees at 9 bases. This CDR3 is 13 amino acids long. V gave up 3 bases and J gave up 3 bases; unmatched junction bases: 2. Germline V gives CDR1 GTSNPN, CDR2 SVGIG (reference sequence). This chain's CDR3 is CAWRGQGDYGYTF. The CDR3 nucleotides read TGTGCCTGGAGGGGACAGGGTGACTATGGCTACACCTTC.

The V and J genes are TRBV28 and TRBJ2-7; no clear D. Germline values: CDR1 MDHEN, CDR2 SYDVKM. V gave up 2 bases and J gave up 0 bases, with 5 bases separating them. This CDR3 is built from 13 residues. CDR3 sequence reads: CASSLPSSYEQYF. CDR3 nucleotide sequence: TGTGCCAGCAGTTTACCCAGCTCCTACGAGCAGTACTTC.

The chain joins TRBV23-1 to TRBJ2-5; TRBD1 matches 8 bases. TRBV23-1 is an ORF, and what it does is uncertain. The CDR3 has 17 amino acids. Losses at the gene ends were 2 bases for V and 2 bases for J; bases not matched to a gene: 10. This CDR3 reads CASSQTRDRLLQETQYF. CDR3 DNA sequence: TGCGCCAGCAGTCAAACCAGGGACAGGCTCCTGCAAGAGACCCAGTACTTC.

V and J are TRBV30 and TRBJ2-7; 10 bases align to TRBD2. V lost 2 bases to trimming and J lost 2 bases; unmatched junction nucleotides: 21. CDR3 length equals 20 residues. Germline CDR1 GTSNPN, CDR2 SVGIG (reference sequence). The CDR3 nucleotides read TGTGCCTGGAGTCGACTACCGGGACTAGCGACCATCCCCGGGGCCTACGAGCAGTACTTC. Its protein is CAWSRLPGLATIPGAYEQYF.

This chain joins TRBV5-1 and TRBJ2-5, with 7 bases that match TRBD2. From germline, CDR1 is SGHRS and CDR2 YFSETQ. V was clipped by 4 bases and J by 5 bases; unmatched bases: 11. This CDR3 contains 15 residues. CDR3 nucleotide sequence: TGCGCCAGCAGCGTTTTTGCGGGAGTGGGGGAGACCCAGTACTTC. This gives the protein CASSVFAGVGETQYF.

The J gene is TRBJ1-4, the V gene TRBV15; TRBD1 matches at 10 bases. CDR1 is LNHNV, CDR2 YYDKDF, per germline (reference sequence). After removal of 7 bases from V and 8 bases from J, the junction contained 10 bases not matched to a gene. This CDR3 contains 15 residues. The CDR3 is CATNDPGTGDEKLFF. DNA of the CDR3: TGTGCCACCAACGACCCCGGGACAGGGGACGAAAAACTGTTTTTT.

This rearrangement joins TRBV6-1 to TRBJ1-2, with 7 positions matching TRBD1. This CDR3 region has 17 residues. The trim removed 1 base at V and 4 bases at J, leaving 12 bases unmatched. CDR1 is MNHNS and CDR2 is SASEGT in the germline V gene. The CDR3 reads CASSEGGDSFGPYGYTF. The CDR3 nucleotides read TGTGCCAGCAGTGAAGGGGGGGACAGCTTTGGACCCTATGGCTACACCTTC.

This rearrangement joins TRBV5-4 to TRBJ2-1, with 8 positions matching TRBD1. The CDR3 is 15 amino acids. Germline V gives CDR1 SGHNT, CDR2 YYREEE (reference sequence). Unmatched junction bases numbered 13, after V lost 4 bases and J lost 10 bases. CDR3 region: CASSTPGQALGEQFF. The CDR3 DNA reads as TGTGCCAGCAGCACACCGGGACAGGCCTTGGGGGAGCAGTTCTTC.

The J gene is TRBJ2-2, the V gene TRBV7-2; D possibly corresponds to TRBD2 (6 bases). Trimming pared 3 bases from V and 2 bases from J, leaving 10 bases between. The length of the CDR3 is 15 residues. Germline loops: CDR1 SGHTA, CDR2 FQGNSA. The DNA of the CDR3 is TGTGCCAGCAGCTTCCGGGGGACTAACACCGGGGAGCTGTTTTTT. This translates into CASSFRGTNTGELFF.

The chain links TRBV5-4 to TRBJ1-2; 7 bases agree with TRBD1. Germline V gives CDR1 SGHNT, CDR2 YYREEE (reference sequence). After removal of 5 bases from V and 7 bases from J, the junction contained 17 bases not matched to a gene. This CDR3 region has 16 residues. The CDR3 sequence: CASRFTEGADSGGYTF. The CDR3, as DNA: TGTGCCAGCAGGTTTACGGAGGGGGCGGATTCGGGTGGCTACACCTTC.

The CDR3 region has the DNA TGTGCCAGCAGCCCGGAGGGCGGGAGCTCCTACAATGAGCAGTTCTTC. Its translation: CASSPEGGSSYNEQFF. The genes are TRBV5-4 and TRBJ2-1; 7 positions agree with TRBD2. This CDR3 is 16 amino acids long. Trimming at V came to 4 bases and at J to 0 bases, leaving 7 bases not matched to a gene. Germline V gene lookup returns CDR1 SGHNT and CDR2 YYREEE (reference sequence). Filled out from reference TRBV5-4 and TRBJ2-1, the complete variable domain reads ETGVTQSPTHLIKTRGQQVTLRCSSQSGHNTVSWYQQALGQGPQFIFQYYREEENGRGNFPPRFSGLQFPNYSSELNVNALELDDSALYLCASSPEGGSSYNEQFFGPGTRLTVL.

The J gene is TRBJ2-7, the V gene TRBV5-1, with TRBD1 identical over 9 bases. The junction had 6 bases not matched to a gene; V was cut back by 3 bases and J by 2 bases. CDR1 is SGHRS and CDR2 is YFSETQ in the germline V gene. This CDR3 spans 15 amino acids. CDR3 amino acids: CASSYSGTGTYEQYF. The CDR3 bases are TGCGCCAGCAGCTATTCCGGGACAGGGACCTACGAGCAGTACTTC.

This clone has just a few counts. The junction differs from germline at one of its ends, possibly a read error. V and J are TRBV7-9 and TRBJ1-2, with 7 nucleotides matching TRBD1. The CDR3 is 13 residues long. The germline V gene encodes CDR1 SEHNR and CDR2 FQNEAQ (reference sequence). The CDR3 sequence is CSSSSDRVGGYTF. The CDR3, as DNA: TGTTCCAGCAGCTCCGACAGGGTGGGCGGCTACACCTTC.

The sample holds a few counts of this clone. The rearrangement joins TRBV9 to TRBJ2-3, with D unresolved. Trimming took 4 bases from V and 2 from J, leaving 11 bases between them. CDR1 SGDLS and CDR2 YYNGEE come from the germline V gene. The CDR3 is 14 amino acids. The CDR3 is CASSPRLFTDTQYF. In nucleotides, the CDR3 is TGTGCCAGCAGCCCTCGTCTGTTCACAGATACGCAGTATTTT.